The 15 T cell receptor beta chains listed next were all sequenced from one sample in a study of cytomegalovirus exposure and HLA in healthy donors. The PCR had 60 Vbeta and 13 Jbeta primers. Measured with immunoSEQ multiplex PCR; TCRdb has only the in-frame clones, and not every one. The sample features some 47,000 clones, with 2% to 2.5% in its top ten. Sequencing was carried out using PBMCs. The receptors originated from a woman between 40 and 50 years old in good health and CMV-seronegative.

The chain uses TRBV5-1 and TRBJ2-1; the match to TRBD2 covers 7 bases. Germline CDR1 is SGHRS and CDR2 is YFSETQ. Unmatched junction bases numbered 10, after V lost 4 bases and J lost 9 bases. This CDR3 region has 14 residues. The CDR3 DNA reads as TGCGCCAGCAGCCAAGGGACTACCACAGCTGAGCAGTTCTTC. Translated, it gives CASSQGTTTAEQFF. The whole variable domain, filled in from reference TRBV5-1 and TRBJ2-1, reads KAGVTQTPRYLIKTRGQQVTLSCSPISGHRSVSWYQQTPGQGLQFLFEYFSETQRNKGNFPGRFSGRQFSNSRSEMNVSTLELGDSALYLCASSQGTTTAEQFFGPGTRLTVL.

This chain joins TRBV5-8 and TRBJ2-5; 9 nucleotides match TRBD1. V shed 4 bases and J 2 bases; nucleotides not matched to a gene: 6. From germline, CDR1 is SGHTS and CDR2 YDEGEE. The CDR3 has 15 residues. CDR3 region: CASSRGTGIQETQYF. The CDR3 coding sequence is TGTGCCAGCAGCCGTGGGACAGGGATACAAGAGACCCAGTACTTC.

V is TRBV9 and J is TRBJ2-3; 10 bases align to TRBD2. Germline V CDR1 and CDR2: SGDLS, YYNGEE. CDR3 length: 16 amino acids. After removal of 4 bases from V and 4 bases from J, the junction contained 9 bases not matched to a gene. CDR3 coding DNA: TGTGCCAGCAGCAAAGCGGGGGGGGCCGGGGCAGATACGCAGTATTTT. Encoded protein: CASSKAGGAGADTQYF.

This sequence joins TRBV10-3 and TRBJ2-1; the D gene is possibly TRBD2 (5 bases). Per the germline V gene, CDR1 is ENHRY and CDR2 is SYGVKD. The CDR3 is made up of 14 amino acids. V lost 3 bases to trimming and J lost 7 bases, with 13 bases between them. This chain's CDR3 is CAISESGGGNEQFF. Written as DNA, the CDR3 is TGTGCCATCAGTGAATCAGGCGGAGGAAATGAGCAGTTCTTC.

The rearrangement uses TRBV19 and TRBJ1-5, with no clear D. V lost 5 bases and J 3 bases, leaving 8 bases between the germline ends. Per the germline V gene, CDR1 is LNHDA and CDR2 is SQIVND (reference sequence). The CDR3 length is 13 residues. CDR3 nucleotides: TGTGCCAGTAGTTTCAGTGACAATCAGCCCCAGCATTTT. Translation gives CASSFSDNQPQHF.

The chain has TRBV5-4 and TRBJ2-3, with D unresolved. Germline V lookup: CDR1 SGHNT, CDR2 YYREEE (reference sequence). This CDR3 contains 14 residues. The V end was cut by 1 base, the J end by 3 bases, with 9 bases between. CDR3 protein: CASSLIAATDTQYF. CDR3 coding DNA: TGTGCCAGCAGCTTGATAGCTGCAACAGATACGCAGTATTTT.

V is TRBV5-1 and J is TRBJ2-6; D gene unclear. V dropped 5 bases and J dropped 0 bases, with 9 bases sitting between them. The germline V gene encodes CDR1 SGHRS and CDR2 YFSETQ. The CDR3 runs 15 residues. The CDR3 nucleotides read TGCGCCAGCAGTTTCTCTCTCTCTGGGGCCAACGTCCTGACTTTC. This sequence encodes CASSFSLSGANVLTF. The complete variable domain, with remaining parts taken from reference TRBV5-1 and TRBJ2-6, reads KAGVTQTPRYLIKTRGQQVTLSCSPISGHRSVSWYQQTPGQGLQFLFEYFSETQRNKGNFPGRFSGRQFSNSRSEMNVSTLELGDSALYLCASSFSLSGANVLTFGAGSRLTVL.

The chain combines TRBV7-9 with TRBJ2-7; 9 bases line up with TRBD1. The CDR3 runs to 14 residues. Germline lookup yields CDR1 SEHNR and CDR2 FQNEAQ (reference sequence). The V segment lost 8 bases and the J segment 4 bases; nucleotides outside the gene matches: 9. The chain's CDR3 is CASESRDRAYEQYF. In DNA form, the CDR3 reads TGTGCCAGCGAAAGTCGGGACAGGGCTTACGAGCAGTACTTC.

Worth noting for this clone: Additional DNA sequences in this sample encode the identical CDR3. This rearrangement joins TRBV7-3 to TRBJ2-6; D possibly corresponds to TRBD2 (5 bases). The germline V and J ends were trimmed by 1 base and 2 bases, with 9 bases remaining between them. Per germline, CDR1 SGHTA and CDR2 FQGTGA. CDR3 length: 16 amino acids. In DNA form, the CDR3 reads TGTGCCAGCAGCTTAAAGAGGGCACCTGGGGCCAACGTCCTGACTTTC. This encodes CASSLKRAPGANVLTF.

The rearrangement uses TRBV19 and TRBJ1-5; TRBD1 agrees at 8 bases. With V trimmed by 5 bases and J by 0 bases, 6 bases remained unmatched. Germline CDR1 is LNHDA and CDR2 is SQIVND (reference sequence). The CDR3 extends over 16 amino acids. The CDR3 loop reads CASSHRQGASNQPQHF. In nucleotides, the CDR3 is TGTGCCAGTAGTCATCGGCAGGGGGCTAGCAATCAGCCCCAGCATTTT.

The CDR3 region has the DNA TGTGCGAGCGGTTCCCAGGGGTGGAACTATGGCTACACCTTC. Its translation: CASGSQGWNYGYTF. The V call is TRBV5-4, the J call TRBJ1-2; a weak D match, TRBD1 (6 bases). The CDR3 extends over 14 amino acids. CDR1 and CDR2 from the germline V gene are SGHNT and YYREEE (reference sequence).

The CDR3 loop is CATKLGTGVAYEQYF. The DNA of the CDR3 is TGTGCCACCAAGCTGGGGACAGGGGTCGCCTACGAGCAGTACTTC. The chain carries TRBV6-1 and TRBJ2-7, with TRBD1 matching over 10 bases. With V trimmed by 10 bases and J by 2 bases, 11 bases remained unmatched. The germline V gene has CDR1 MNHNS and CDR2 SASEGT. This CDR3 region has 15 residues.

V usage is TRBV5-1 and J usage is TRBJ2-3; 12 bases agree with TRBD2. Germline lookup yields CDR1 SGHRS and CDR2 YFSETQ. V shed 4 bases, J shed 4 bases, and the junction held 10 bases outside the gene matches. The CDR3 length is 17 residues. The CDR3, as DNA: TGCGCCAGCAGCGTGGCCCGGACTAGCGGGGAGGCAGATACGCAGTATTTT. Its protein is CASSVARTSGEADTQYF.

The chain carries TRBV6-1 and TRBJ1-1, with D maybe TRBD1 (5 bases). In germline, CDR1 is MNHNS, CDR2 SASEGT. The CDR3 sequence is 15 residues long. The V end was cut by 0 bases, the J end by 2 bases, with 10 bases between. The CDR3 DNA is TGTGCCAGCAGTGAAGCGGTAGGGGTAAACACTGAAGCTTTCTTT. Encoded protein: CASSEAVGVNTEAFF.

The J gene is TRBJ2-6, the V gene TRBV30; 7 bases are shared with TRBD1. Trimming at V came to 7 bases and at J to 1 base, leaving 4 bases not matched to a gene. CDR1 and CDR2 (germline): GTSNPN, SVGIG (reference sequence). This CDR3 comprises 14 residues. The CDR3 region is CASPTGSGANVLTF. Written as DNA, the CDR3 is TGTGCCTCCCCGACAGGGTCTGGGGCCAACGTCCTGACTTTC.